The 13 T cell receptor beta chains reported below all come from one sample, sequenced in a study of spatial heterogeneity in lung cancer (dated by TCRdb to the late 2010s). Preparation of the library involved 5' RACE. The listed sequencing device is NextSeq 500. TCRdb applied fastp at Q25 and MiXCR to the public reads, then kept only in-frame beta chains. Rows are combined by CDR3 protein, so each entry shows the most common genes and DNA. This sample is represented by about 92,000 distinct CDR3 sequences; approximately 12% of them were singletons. 35% to 45% of the sample is in the top ten clones. The meaning of the sample's time point label: sample taken at primary tumor resection. Material: PBMCs, obtained at surgery. The receptor source for this set is a male donor with early-stage non-small cell lung cancer.

The genes are TRBV20-1 and TRBJ1-1, with TRBD1 identical over 7 bases. CDR1 and CDR2 from the germline V gene are DFQATT and SNEGSKA (reference sequence). The junction had 5 bases not matched to a gene; V was cut back by 3 bases and J by 7 bases. The CDR3 covers 12 residues. The CDR3, as DNA: TGCAGTGCTAGGACAGGGAATGGTGAAGCTTTCTTT. As protein: CSARTGNGEAFF.

Only a few counts were recorded for this clonotype. The genes are TRBV20-1 and TRBJ2-2; 9 bases agree with TRBD1. Trimming took 7 bases from V and 1 from J; bases not matched to a gene: 4. The CDR3 has 14 residues. CDR1 is DFQATT and CDR2 is SNEGSKA in the germline V gene (reference sequence). The CDR3 loop reads CSGTGQGNTGELFF. In nucleotides, the CDR3 is TGCAGTGGAACGGGACAGGGGAACACCGGGGAGCTGTTTTTT.

The rearrangement joins TRBV7-9 to TRBJ1-6; D might be TRBD1 (5 bases). Trimming shortened V by 1 base and J by 7 bases, and 11 bases separated the two germline ends. CDR1 is SEHNR, CDR2 FQNEAQ, per germline (reference sequence). This CDR3 spans 15 amino acids. The chain's CDR3 is CASSLGSGKNSPLHF. CDR3 DNA sequence: TGTGCCAGCAGCTTAGGGTCAGGGAAGAATTCACCCCTCCACTTT.

The chain joins TRBV28 to TRBJ2-3, with TRBD1 identical over 10 bases. Germline CDR1 reads MDHEN; CDR2 reads SYDVKM. The CDR3 runs to 18 residues. After removal of 6 bases from V and 1 base from J, the junction contained 13 bases not matched to a gene. The CDR3 bases are TGTGCCAGCAGGGAGACCGGGACAGGGGCTTGGGGCACAGATACGCAGTATTTT. It is translated as CASRETGTGAWGTDTQYF.

The sample holds many counts of this clonotype. The chain links TRBV5-1 to TRBJ2-7; possible D gene TRBD1, 6 bases. The V end lost 4 bases, the J end lost 6 bases, and 20 bases lay between the germline ends. Looked up from germline, CDR1 is SGHRS and CDR2 is YFSETQ. The CDR3 covers 15 residues. DNA for the CDR3: TGCGCCAGCAGCCCGGATCTAGGGGGTTATCGCGAGCAGTACTTC. Its protein is CASSPDLGGYREQYF.

This sequence joins TRBV20-1 and TRBJ1-6, with D unresolved. Germline V gene lookup returns CDR1 DFQATT and CDR2 SNEGSKA (reference sequence). Trimming removed 0 bases from V and 14 bases from J, with 14 bases in between. The CDR3 spans 13 residues. The CDR3 DNA follows: TGCAGTGCTAGAGATCTGGGCCCCATGACCCTCCACTTT. This sequence encodes CSARDLGPMTLHF.

The table lists this clonotype with a few counts. The chain combines TRBV2 with TRBJ1-1; tentative D call: TRBD1 (5 bases). CDR3 length equals 15 residues. The ends were cut back, 5 bases at V and 6 bases at J, with 19 bases in the middle. Looked up from germline, CDR1 is SNHLY and CDR2 is FYNNEI. DNA for the CDR3: TGTGCCAGCAGTCCGAGAAAAGGGGAGGCGGCTGAAGCTTTCTTT. This encodes CASSPRKGEAAEAFF.

In its sample, this clonotype was seen many times. J is TRBJ2-1 and V is TRBV7-9, with 8 nucleotides matching TRBD2. V lost 3 bases and J lost 4; bases outside the gene matches: 5. The CDR3 runs 15 residues. Germline V lookup: CDR1 SEHNR, CDR2 FQNEAQ (reference sequence). The CDR3 DNA is TGTGCCAGCAGCTTTTTTAGCGGGGAGTACAATGAGCAGTTCTTC. Protein sequence: CASSFFSGEYNEQFF.

This clonotype was seen repeatedly, ten times or more. The V call is TRBV6-5, the J call TRBJ1-5; 10 bases agree with TRBD1. The CDR3 runs 17 residues. Trimming took 4 bases from V and 0 from J; bases not matched to a gene: 6. Germline CDR1 and CDR2: MNHEY and SVGAGI. CDR3 sequence: CASSSARTGGSNQPQHF. The CDR3 DNA reads TGTGCCAGCAGTTCCGCTCGGACAGGGGGTAGCAATCAGCCCCAGCATTTT.

This clonotype was recorded at least ten times. The chain carries TRBV29-1 and TRBJ1-1; D is unresolved. V was cut by 3 bases and J by 8 bases, with 10 bases left in between. The CDR3 sequence is 11 residues long. Germline CDR1 SQVTM, CDR2 ANQGSEA. In DNA, the CDR3 is TGCAGCGTTGATTTCACGGTAGAAGCTTTCTTT. This codes for CSVDFTVEAFF.

This clonotype has only a few counts. This chain joins TRBV27 and TRBJ1-6, with D uncertain. Germline V gene data show CDR1 as MNHEY and CDR2 as SMNVEV (reference sequence). CDR3 length equals 14 residues. Trimming cost V 6 bases and J 11 bases, with 17 bases left between them. The CDR3 sequence is CASRPGGVGAPLHF. CDR3 nucleotide sequence: TGTGCCAGCAGACCGGGAGGCGTTGGGGCACCCCTCCACTTT.

There are many counts of this clonotype. The chain carries TRBV4-1 and TRBJ2-3; 7 bases map to TRBD2. Germline V gene sequence: CDR1 MGHRA, CDR2 YSYEKL. The CDR3 loop spans 20 amino acids. Germline trimming cut 0 bases from V and 5 bases from J; bases unmatched to any gene: 20. CDR3 sequence reads: CASSQDYTKGPTSAGDTQYF. In nucleotides, the CDR3 is TGCGCCAGCAGCCAAGACTATACAAAAGGACCCACTAGCGCTGGAGATACGCAGTATTTT.

V is TRBV19 and J is TRBJ2-7; 11 positions agree with TRBD2. CDR1 is LNHDA and CDR2 is SQIVND in the germline V gene (reference sequence). There are 14 residues in the CDR3. Trimming took 3 bases from V and 6 from J; bases not matched to a gene: 4. CDR3 nucleotide sequence: TGTGCCAGTAGTATGGCCGGGACTAGCGGCGAGCAGTACTTC. Its translation is CASSMAGTSGEQYF.